This TCR beta chain is from a study of T cells in localized non-small cell lung cancer. Libraries were prepared by immunoSEQ multiplex PCR; TCRdb keeps only in-frame clonotypes and omits some of them. The profile shows around 35,000 clones, around 93% of them singletons. Germline CDR1 is GTSNPN and CDR2 is SVGIG (reference sequence). The CDR3 totals 13 residues. The V end was cut by 4 bases, the J end by 4 bases, with 12 bases between. The source was peripheral blood, collected before any cancer treatment. This clonotype originated in a female donor aged 60 or older with stage I lung adenocarcinoma. J is TRBJ2-3 and V is TRBV30, with a tentative D call TRBD2 (5 bases). The CDR3 DNA reads as TGTGCCTGGAAAACTAGTGGGGCAGATACGCAGTATTTT. This sequence encodes CAWKTSGADTQYF.